This T cell receptor beta chain stems from a study of beta chain features in type 1 diabetes. This CDR3 has 15 amino acids. V shed 3 bases and J shed 1 base, with 12 bases lying between them. Germline loops: CDR1 SGHDN, CDR2 FVKESK. Expressed TCRB transcripts were sequenced because the entire RNA isolate underwent reverse transcription. The average output of naive, central memory and regulatory T cell samples was 3.6 million or so reads. This table comes from immunoSEQ multiplex PCR, and its TCRdb copy is limited to in-frame clones, with some not included. The data show about half a million clones, about an eighth seen once. Cells sorted by CD45RO/CCR7/CD25/CD127/CD95/CD27 comprised CD4+ naive, central memory, regulatory and stem cell-like memory cells.

The receptor's source is a woman aged 18-35 years in good health. The genes are TRBV14 and TRBJ2-5, with a weak D call TRBD1 (6 bases). The sample taken for sequencing was naive CD4+ T cells from blood. CDR3 sequence reads: CASSQIQTGQETQYF. The CDR3 DNA sequence: TGTGCCAGCAGCCAGATCCAGACAGGCCAAGAGACCCAGTACTTC. Variable domain in full (rest from reference TRBV14 and TRBJ2-5): EAGVTQFPSHSVIEKGQTVTLRCDPISGHDNLYWYRRVMGKEIKFLLHFVKESKQDESGMPNNRFLAERTGGTYSTLKVQPAELEDSGVYFCASSQIQTGQETQYFGPGTRLLVL.